The present entry profiles one T cell receptor (beta chain) with its context. Its antigen specificity is not known. Base quality data are lacking; no much larger clone is found one base away. The sample is drawn from a study of blood T cell repertoires in COVID-19 (dated by TCRdb to about 2020). At the level of the whole study: Samples from collaborators originated in the United States, Italy and Spain and spanned both the acute and convalescent phases of COVID-19. The material from the prospective study consisted of cDNA or gDNA derived from T cells, B-cell-depleted T cells, or PBMCs. The dataset comprised deeply sampled blood TCRbeta repertoires from subjects exposed to, actively infected with, or recovered from COVID-19. The repertoires were made available in a free public database intended to serve as a resource for research on the immune response to SARS-CoV-2. The samples were drawn from the first 160 participants of the ongoing ImmuneRACE study and from about 1,200 subjects provided by 6 global collaborators. The sample metadata nearly always contained a de-identified subject ID, COVID-19 status, age in years and sex. Where available, HLA class I and class II types were taken from metadata supplied by the sample provider and were not determined by assay-based typing.

Overall study outcomes, separate from this receptor: The amount of clinical and demographic metadata varied by source and participant and was provided uncurated.

TCRbeta CDR3 regions were amplified from genomic DNA using the immunoSEQ Assay, a bias-controlled multiplex PCR. The authors' analysis ran thus. The number of nucleated cells in each sample was estimated from the amplification of reference gene primers within the assay. Sequence reads were collapsed and filtered to measure the absolute abundance of every unique TCRbeta CDR3 rearrangement. For each sample, productive Simpson clonality was calculated as the square root of Simpson's diversity index across productive rearrangements. TCRdb limited this immuneACCESS table to in-frame rearrangements with V and J called. A share of clones is missing; checked studies link under half to unresolved V genes, and the rest is unexplained. V and J calls and clone size are those listed in that table; D and trimming were worked out from the DNA. The sample data list approximately 180,000 clones, and 70% to 90% of these were observed just once. The top ten clones comprise 3% to 3.5% of the sample.

Each collaborating institution followed its own protocols to collect whole blood in K2EDTA tubes. For TCRbeta analysis, collaborators shipped samples in one of three forms: frozen whole blood, isolated PBMCs, or DNA extracted from either of those sample types. CDR1 and CDR2 were assigned from the germline V gene as SGDLS and YYNGEE. Trimming at the junction amounts to 4 bases on V and 3 bases on J, and the germline ends lie 8 bases apart. The CDR3 goes from the cysteine to the phenylalanine over 13 residues. Of the read, only the CDR3 DNA is kept; its 39 bases are in frame from base 1. This receptor was taken from a man between 60 and 75 years old with acute or convalescent COVID-19. The receptor chain draws on TRBV9 and TRBJ1-3, with the D gene too uncertain to name. Sequencing was done on a sample of peripheral blood. Here the CDR3 is given as CASSFQDGNTIYF. The DNA sequence reads TGTGCCAGCAGCTTCCAGGATGGAAACACCATATATTTT.